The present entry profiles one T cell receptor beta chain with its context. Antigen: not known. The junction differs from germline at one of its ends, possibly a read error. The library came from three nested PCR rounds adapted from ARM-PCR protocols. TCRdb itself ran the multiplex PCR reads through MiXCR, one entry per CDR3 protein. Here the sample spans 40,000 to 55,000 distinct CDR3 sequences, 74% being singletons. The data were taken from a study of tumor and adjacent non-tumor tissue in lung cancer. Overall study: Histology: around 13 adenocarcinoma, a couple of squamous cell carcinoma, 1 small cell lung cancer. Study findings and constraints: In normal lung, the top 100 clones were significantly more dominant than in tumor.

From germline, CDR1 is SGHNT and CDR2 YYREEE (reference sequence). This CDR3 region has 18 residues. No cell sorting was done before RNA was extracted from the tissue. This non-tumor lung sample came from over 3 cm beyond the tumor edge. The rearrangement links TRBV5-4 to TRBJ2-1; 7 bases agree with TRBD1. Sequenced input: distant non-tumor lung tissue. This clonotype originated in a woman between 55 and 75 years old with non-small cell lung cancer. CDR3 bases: TGTGTCAGCAGCTCGCATTGGTGGAGACGGGACAGCTACAATGAGCAGTTCTTC. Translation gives CVSSSHWWRRDSYNEQFF.